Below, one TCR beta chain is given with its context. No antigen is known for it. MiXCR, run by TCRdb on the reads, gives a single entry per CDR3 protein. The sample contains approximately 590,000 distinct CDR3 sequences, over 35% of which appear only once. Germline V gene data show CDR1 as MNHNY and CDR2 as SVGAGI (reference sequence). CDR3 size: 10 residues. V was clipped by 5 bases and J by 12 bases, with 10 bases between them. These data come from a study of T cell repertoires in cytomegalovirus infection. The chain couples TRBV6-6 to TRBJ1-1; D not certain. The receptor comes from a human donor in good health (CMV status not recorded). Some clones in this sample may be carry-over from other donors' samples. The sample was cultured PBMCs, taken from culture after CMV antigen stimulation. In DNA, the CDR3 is TGTGCCAGCAGTGAGGCCCGGACTTTCTTT. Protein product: CASSEARTFF.